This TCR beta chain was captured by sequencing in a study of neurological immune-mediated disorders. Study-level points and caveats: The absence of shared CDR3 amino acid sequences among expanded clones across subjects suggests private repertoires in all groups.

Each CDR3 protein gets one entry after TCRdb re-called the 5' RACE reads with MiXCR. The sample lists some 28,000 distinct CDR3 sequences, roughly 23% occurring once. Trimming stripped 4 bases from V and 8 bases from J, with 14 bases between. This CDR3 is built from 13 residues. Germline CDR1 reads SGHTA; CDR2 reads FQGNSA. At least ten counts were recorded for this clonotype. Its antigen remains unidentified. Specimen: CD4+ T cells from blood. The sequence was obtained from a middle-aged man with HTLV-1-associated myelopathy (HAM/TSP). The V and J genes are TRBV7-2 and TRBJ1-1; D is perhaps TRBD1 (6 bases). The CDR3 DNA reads TGTGCCAGCAGCTCGGGGGCAGGGAAAGAAGCTTTCTTT. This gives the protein CASSSGAGKEAFF.